These T cell receptor beta chains were read from a single sample in a study of OX40 agonist ivuxolimab in advanced cancers. TCRdb keeps only in-frame clones here, not all; method: immunoSEQ multiplex PCR. Of more than 65,000 clones detected, around nine tenths appear once; the ten largest clones hold roughly 0.7%. The source was CD4+ or CD8+ T cells sorted from blood, collected in a trial of the OX40 agonist ivuxolimab. Receptors were obtained from an adult with an advanced solid tumor such as melanoma, head and neck, liver or kidney cancer. Both conserved end residues are part of each CDR3. The order of the fields is J gene, V gene, CDR3 protein.

>TRBJ1-2|TRBV5-1
CASSLQGPGQGYGYTF
>TRBJ2-3|TRBV11-2
CASSVGTSGRQDTQYF
>TRBJ1-5|TRBV19
CASRGTLENQPQHF
>TRBJ2-7|TRBV11-2
CASSLRGGTYEQYF
>TRBJ2-5|TRBV5-1
CASSSAGEETQYF
>TRBJ1-5|TRBV18
CASSPGGNQPQHF
>TRBJ1-1|TRBV9
CASSVSPDTEAFF
>TRBJ1-1|TRBV18
CASSPQGNTEAFF
>TRBJ1-5|TRBV30
CAWRTGGQPQHF
>TRBJ2-7|TRBV9
CASSFRDRPDEQYF
>TRBJ2-4|TRBV18
CASSPATIQYF
>TRBJ2-1|TRBV11-3
CASSLQYRGAEQFF
>TRBJ1-4|TRBV6-1
CASSERVGALEKLFF
>TRBJ2-5|TRBV11-2
CASSVGHQETQYF
>TRBJ2-1|TRBV6-1
CASSEQQVYNEQFF